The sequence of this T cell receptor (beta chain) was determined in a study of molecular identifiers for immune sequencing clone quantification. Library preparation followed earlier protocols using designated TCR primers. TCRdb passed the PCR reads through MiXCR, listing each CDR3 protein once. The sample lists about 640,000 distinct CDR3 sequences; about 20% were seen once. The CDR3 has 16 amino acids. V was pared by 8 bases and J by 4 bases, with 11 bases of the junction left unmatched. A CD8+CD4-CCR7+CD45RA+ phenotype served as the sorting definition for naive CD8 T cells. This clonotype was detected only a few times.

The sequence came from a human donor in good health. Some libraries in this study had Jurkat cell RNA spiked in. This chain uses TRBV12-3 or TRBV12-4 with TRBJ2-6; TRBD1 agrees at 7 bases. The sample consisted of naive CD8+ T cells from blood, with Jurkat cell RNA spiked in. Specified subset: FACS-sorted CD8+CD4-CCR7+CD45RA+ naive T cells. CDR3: CASHESTGEGANVLTF. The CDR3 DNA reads TGTGCCAGCCACGAATCTACAGGGGAAGGGGCCAACGTCCTGACTTTC.